The 22 T cell receptor beta chains below come from one sample, sequenced in a study of technical replicates of blood from a few donors. TCRdb keeps only in-frame clones here, not all; method: immunoSEQ multiplex PCR. The table records about 13,000 clones, 80% to 90% of them present only once. Input material: PBMCs. All receptors derive from a human donor in good health.

CDR3 sequence: CASSVLEHEQFF. The CDR3 DNA reads TGCGCCAGCAGCGTATTAGAGCATGAGCAGTTCTTC. The gene calls are TRBV5-1 and TRBJ2-1; D is unresolved. This CDR3 has 12 amino acids. Germline V CDR1 and CDR2: SGHRS, YFSETQ. V was trimmed by 4 bases and J by 8 bases, leaving 10 bases between them.

In this sample, this clone turned up a few times. The chain uses TRBV28 and TRBJ2-7; possibly TRBD1 for D (6 bases). Germline loops: CDR1 MDHEN, CDR2 SYDVKM. The CDR3 has 16 amino acids. V was pared by 1 base and J by 2 bases, with 15 bases between. CDR3 in DNA: TGTGCCAGCAGTTTATTAGGACAGTTCGCCACCTACGAGCAGTACTTC. As protein: CASSLLGQFATYEQYF.

The chain has TRBV5-1 and TRBJ2-7; 11 bases align to TRBD2. There are 15 residues in the CDR3. CDR1 is SGHRS and CDR2 is YFSETQ in the germline V gene. The V and J ends lost 9 bases and 4 bases, in that order; junction bases with no gene match: 12. The CDR3 region has the DNA TGCGCCACCTCGAGGGACGGGACTAGCGGTTACGAGCAGTACTTC. Translated, it gives CATSRDGTSGYEQYF.

The chain has TRBV7-9 and TRBJ2-1, with 7 bases that match TRBD2. V dropped 2 bases and J dropped 8; count of bases not matched to a gene: 12. Germline CDR1 reads SEHNR; CDR2 reads FQNEAQ (reference sequence). The CDR3 runs 16 residues. In DNA form, the CDR3 reads TGTGCCAGCAGCTTACTAGTTACGGGAGGTAAGGATGAGCAGTTCTTC. Amino acid sequence: CASSLLVTGGKDEQFF.

The chain links TRBV7-9 to TRBJ2-7; weak D call: TRBD2 (6 bases). The ends were cut back, 5 bases at V and 2 bases at J, with 16 bases in the middle. CDR3 size: 15 residues. Germline values: CDR1 SEHNR, CDR2 FQNEAQ (reference sequence). In DNA form, the CDR3 reads TGTGCCAGCAGCCCTCTTGGGGGGTCGACCTACGAGCAGTACTTC. This translates into CASSPLGGSTYEQYF.

This chain joins TRBV7-9 and TRBJ1-1; no definite D call. Germline CDR1 and CDR2: SEHNR and FQNEAQ (reference sequence). There are 12 residues in the CDR3. Trimming took 2 bases from V and 8 from J, leaving 9 bases between them. CDR3 sequence: CASSLKGGEAFF. CDR3 DNA: TGTGCCAGCAGCTTAAAGGGCGGGGAAGCTTTCTTT.

This clone has a handful of counts. The rearrangement links TRBV10-3 to TRBJ2-7; TRBD1 is a possible D gene (6 bases). The CDR3 covers 12 residues. V was shortened by 10 bases and J by 3 bases, with 13 bases between the two germline ends. The germline V gene encodes CDR1 ENHRY and CDR2 SYGVKD. CDR3 region: CATRQAFYEQYF. CDR3 nucleotides: TGTGCCACTAGACAGGCCTTCTACGAGCAGTACTTC.

This chain uses TRBV4-2 with TRBJ2-1; 14 bases align to TRBD2. The CDR3 extends over 17 amino acids. The V gene end was trimmed by 4 bases and the J gene end by 8 bases; junction bases not matched to a gene: 10. Germline V gives CDR1 LGHNA, CDR2 YNFKEQ. The CDR3 protein is CASSPTSTSGRVDEQFF. The CDR3 coding sequence is TGTGCCAGCAGCCCAACCTCGACTAGCGGGAGGGTCGATGAGCAGTTCTTC.

V usage is TRBV19 and J usage is TRBJ1-3; perhaps TRBD1 as D (6 bases). The CDR3 extends over 15 amino acids. Trimming took 7 bases from V and 0 from J, leaving 13 bases between them. The germline CDR1 and CDR2 sequences are LNHDA and SQIVND (reference sequence). The CDR3 DNA reads TGTGCCAGTAATACTCTAGGGGGCTCTGGAAACACCATATATTTT. Translation: CASNTLGGSGNTIYF.

V gene TRBV6-1 combines with J gene TRBJ1-2, with D possibly TRBD1 on 6 matching bases. Trimming removed 8 bases at V and 6 bases at J, with 16 bases between. This CDR3 region has 13 residues. Germline V gene lookup returns CDR1 MNHNS and CDR2 SASEGT. CDR3 in DNA: TGTGCCAGCGGGGGCAGGGGCCGCGATGGCTACACCTTC. It is translated as CASGGRGRDGYTF.

V usage is TRBV18 and J usage is TRBJ1-3; no clear D. Germline loops: CDR1 KGHSH, CDR2 LQKENI. V was trimmed by 0 bases and J by 0 bases, leaving 6 bases between them. This CDR3 region has 15 residues. The CDR3 loop reads CASSPPANSGNTIYF. The CDR3 nucleotides read TGTGCCAGCTCACCACCGGCCAACTCTGGAAACACCATATATTTT.

J is TRBJ2-7 and V is TRBV18; TRBD2 agrees at 12 bases. This CDR3 comprises 17 residues. Trimming cost V 1 base and J 1 base; bases outside gene matches: 5. In germline, CDR1 is KGHSH, CDR2 LQKENI. This chain's CDR3 is CASSPRLAGVTSYEQYF. In DNA form, the CDR3 reads TGTGCCAGCTCACCACGACTAGCGGGAGTTACATCCTACGAGCAGTACTTC.

The table lists this clone with a few counts. The genes are TRBV6-1 and TRBJ2-3; D is undetermined. V dropped 3 bases and J dropped 4 bases, with 14 bases sitting between them. Per the germline V gene, CDR1 is MNHNS and CDR2 is SASEGT. CDR3 length equals 15 residues. The CDR3 region has the DNA TGTGCCAGCAGTGAGAGTGGCAGGCTCGCAGATACGCAGTATTTT. Translated: CASSESGRLADTQYF.

The V and J genes are TRBV11-2 and TRBJ1-3, with 7 bases lining up with TRBD1. V was clipped by 6 bases and J by 3 bases; unmatched bases: 5. The V gene's germline CDR1 is SGHAT and CDR2 FQNNGV. This CDR3 contains 14 residues. The CDR3 loop is CASRSTGIGNTIYF. DNA for the CDR3: TGTGCCAGCAGATCGACAGGGATTGGAAACACCATATATTTT.

V gene TRBV27 combines with J gene TRBJ2-1, with D unresolved. Trimming left V 2 bases short and J 3 bases short, with 11 bases between. The CDR3 spans 15 residues. The germline CDR1 and CDR2 sequences are MNHEY and SMNVEV (reference sequence). The CDR3 region is CASSLLGSYYNEQFF. The CDR3 region has the DNA TGTGCCAGCAGTTTACTCGGGTCTTACTACAATGAGCAGTTCTTC.

The chain couples TRBV7-9 to TRBJ2-3, with TRBD1 matching 9 bases. The CDR3 is made up of 16 amino acids. Trimming cost V 1 base and J 2 bases; bases outside gene matches: 4. In germline, CDR1 is SEHNR, CDR2 FQNEAQ (reference sequence). CDR3 sequence: CASSLGTGDPTDTQYF. The CDR3, as DNA: TGTGCCAGCAGCTTAGGGACAGGGGACCCCACAGATACGCAGTATTTT.

A single count supports this clone. The chain carries TRBV27 and TRBJ2-7, with a weak D call TRBD2 (6 bases). The V end lost 5 bases, the J end lost 7 bases, and 15 bases lay between the germline ends. Per the germline V gene, CDR1 is MNHEY and CDR2 is SMNVEV (reference sequence). This CDR3 contains 13 residues. CDR3 protein: CASSPPGSGEQYF. The CDR3 region has the DNA TGTGCCAGCAGTCCACCCGGGAGTGGGGAGCAGTACTTC.

The gene calls are TRBV6-5 and TRBJ2-1, with D perhaps TRBD2 (6 bases). Looked up from germline, CDR1 is MNHEY and CDR2 is SVGAGI. CDR3 length equals 16 residues. The V end was cut by 2 bases, the J end by 5 bases, with 16 bases between. Here the CDR3 reads CASSYPPSDGNNEQFF. In nucleotides, the CDR3 is TGTGCCAGCAGTTACCCCCCTAGCGATGGGAACAATGAGCAGTTCTTC.

The chain is built from TRBV7-9 and TRBJ2-1, with D possibly being TRBD2 (6 bases). The CDR3 is made up of 14 amino acids. Germline assignment: CDR1 SEHNR and CDR2 FQNEAQ (reference sequence). Trimming removed 4 bases at V and 8 bases at J, with 15 bases between. CDR3 DNA: TGTGCCAGCAGCTGGGCTAGCGCGGAGGATGAGCAGTTCTTC. Translated: CASSWASAEDEQFF.

The V gene is TRBV29-1, the J gene TRBJ2-2; TRBD1 matches at 10 bases. There are 12 residues in the CDR3. With V trimmed by 7 bases and J by 6 bases, 2 bases remained unmatched. The V gene's germline CDR1 is SQVTM and CDR2 ANQGSEA. In DNA, the CDR3 is TGCAGCGCCGGACAGGGGGCCGGGGAGCTGTTTTTT. This translates into CSAGQGAGELFF.

This clone was counted once. The V and J genes are TRBV4-1 and TRBJ2-4; 10 bases line up with TRBD2. Germline CDR1 reads MGHRA; CDR2 reads YSYEKL. Trimming cost V 1 base and J 0 bases; bases outside gene matches: 9. The CDR3 extends over 19 amino acids. CDR3 in amino acids: CASSQGDGLAELAKNIQYF. CDR3 nucleotide sequence: TGCGCCAGCAGCCAAGGGGACGGACTAGCGGAACTAGCCAAAAACATTCAGTACTTC.

The genes are TRBV9 and TRBJ2-3; unclear D gene. This CDR3 has 16 residues. The germline gives CDR1 SGDLS, CDR2 YYNGEE. Trimming took 3 bases from V and 0 from J, leaving 14 bases between them. Here the CDR3 DNA reads TGTGCCAGCAGCGGTCAGTTCGGGTATAGCACAGATACGCAGTATTTT. Its protein is CASSGQFGYSTDTQYF.